These 16 T cell receptor beta chains were all obtained from the same sample, sequenced in a study of post-analysis software for immune sequencing data (dated by TCRdb to between 2015 and 2017). On the study overall, not on this receptor specifically: Patients showed significantly higher frequencies than controls for about 5 TRBV segments, among them TRBV5-6, TRBV5-1 and TRBV20-1.

The receptor library was made with PCR. TCRdb lists the instrument as Illumina HiSeq 2500. Unique molecular identifiers were incorporated into TCR beta cDNA libraries to reduce PCR and sequencing biases. The raw public data were reprocessed by TCRdb itself: fastp quality trimming at Q25, MiXCR clonotype calling, in-frame beta chains only. Rows are unified per CDR3 protein, each entry keeping the most common DNA and genes. For this sample there are roughly 620,000 distinct CDR3 sequences; 44% appear just once. Jointly, the top ten make up 1.7% of the sample. Their specific antigens are unknown. What was sequenced was blood. These receptor sequences come from a girl between 10 and 17 years old with multiple sclerosis.

This clonotype was detected only a few times. The chain carries TRBV12-3 or TRBV12-4 and TRBJ2-5, with D tentatively TRBD2 (5 bases). Trimming stripped 5 bases from V and 5 bases from J, with 12 bases between. CDR3 size: 13 residues. Here the CDR3 DNA reads TGTGCCAGCAGTCCGTCGTGGGAGGAGACCCAGTACTTC. This encodes CASSPSWEETQYF.

The chain employs TRBV7-3 and TRBJ2-5; no clear D gene. The V gene's germline CDR1 is SGHTA and CDR2 FQGTGA. This CDR3 has 13 residues. V was trimmed by 0 bases and J by 4 bases, leaving 6 bases between them. The CDR3 protein is CASSLTLRETQYF. The CDR3, as DNA: TGTGCCAGCAGCTTAACCTTAAGAGAGACCCAGTACTTC.

J is TRBJ2-5 and V is TRBV5-4; perhaps TRBD1 as D (6 bases). Near its end, the DNA agrees better with TRBJ2-7, so the J call may be wrong. The CDR3 loop spans 15 amino acids. Germline V gene data show CDR1 as SGHNT and CDR2 as YYREEE (reference sequence). This CDR3 reads CASSLGTRGNDEQYF. The CDR3 bases are TGTGCCAGCAGCCTAGGGACACGGGGAAACGACGAGCAGTACTTC.

This clonotype has more than one count but fewer than ten. This chain connects TRBV7-2 to TRBJ2-1; 12 bases line up with TRBD2. The CDR3 is 15 amino acids. V lost 4 bases to trimming and J lost 12 bases; unmatched junction nucleotides: 10. Per germline, CDR1 SGHTA and CDR2 FQGNSA. The DNA of the CDR3 is TGTGCCAGCAGCTCTTCGACTAGCGGGGGAGTAGGGCAGTTCTTC. This sequence encodes CASSSSTSGGVGQFF. The entire variable domain, with the rest obtained from reference TRBV7-2 and TRBJ2-1, is as follows: GAGVSQSPSNKVTEKGKDVELRCDPISGHTALYWYRQSLGQGLEFLIYFQGNSAPDKSGLPSDRFSAERTGGSVSTLTIQRTQQEDSAVYLCASSSSTSGGVGQFFGPGTRLTVL.

The table lists this clonotype with a few counts. The chain recombines TRBV7-9 with TRBJ2-5; D gene unclear. Trimming cost V 3 bases and J 2 bases, with 10 bases left between them. Germline CDR1 is SEHNR and CDR2 is FQNEAQ (reference sequence). The CDR3 loop spans 14 amino acids. CDR3 loop: CASSFSQGQETQYF. CDR3 in DNA: TGTGCCAGCAGCTTCTCTCAAGGTCAAGAGACCCAGTACTTC. The whole variable domain, remainder taken from reference TRBV7-9 and TRBJ2-5, is DTGVSQNPRHKITKRGQNVTFRCDPISEHNRLYWYRQTLGQGPEFLTYFQNEAQLEKSRLLSDRFSAERPKGSFSTLEIQRTEQGDSAMYLCASSFSQGQETQYFGPGTRLLVL.

In the case of this clonotype: The missing conserved phenylalanine or tryptophan at the end of this CDR3 makes a read error likely. The chain combines TRBV5-1 with TRBJ2-5; TRBD1 matches at 9 bases. The J call may be in error: the DNA end matches TRBJ2-7 better. The CDR3 consists of 15 residues. CDR1 and CDR2 (germline): SGHRS, YFSETQ. CDR3 sequence (DNA): TGCGCCAGCAGTCGTTGGACAGGGGTTTTCTACGAGCAGTACTGC. Its protein product is CASSRWTGVFYEQYC.

The V call is TRBV12-3 or TRBV12-4, the J call TRBJ2-7; D is tentatively TRBD1 or TRBD2 (5 bases each). CDR3 length: 13 amino acids. The V end lost 7 bases, the J end lost 0 bases, and 10 bases lay between the germline ends. The CDR3: CASTSGTSYEQYF. In nucleotides, the CDR3 is TGTGCCAGCACCTCTGGGACCTCCTACGAGCAGTACTTC.

The J gene is TRBJ2-5, the V gene TRBV20-1, with TRBD1 identical over 8 bases. Germline CDR1 and CDR2: DFQATT and SNEGSKA (reference sequence). Germline trimming cut 6 bases from V and 11 bases from J; bases unmatched to any gene: 23. The CDR3 extends over 16 amino acids. CDR3 DNA: TGCAGTGCCGGACGACCCTTCCAGGGGGCTCTCAATGAGCAGTACTTC. Protein sequence: CSAGRPFQGALNEQYF.

This clonotype was observed a few times. V usage is TRBV11-2 and J usage is TRBJ1-1; D gene unclear. The CDR3 is made up of 14 amino acids. CDR1 is SGHAT, CDR2 FQNNGV, per germline. V lost 5 bases and J lost 4, with 14 bases in between. CDR3 sequence (DNA): TGTGCCAGCAGCCTGAGGCGAGGGAGCACTGAAGCTTTCTTT. Amino acids: CASSLRRGSTEAFF.

This clonotype was seen only a few times. V and J are TRBV4-1 and TRBJ1-2; D is possibly TRBD1 (5 bases). V was clipped by 0 bases and J by 4 bases, with 9 bases between them. The CDR3 length is 14 residues. Germline CDR1 is MGHRA and CDR2 is YSYEKL. The CDR3 sequence is CASSQERGTYGYTF. CDR3 nucleotide sequence: TGCGCCAGCAGCCAAGAGAGGGGAACCTATGGCTACACCTTC.

The chain has TRBV4-1 and TRBJ2-5, with TRBD2 matching 9 bases. Germline assignment: CDR1 MGHRA and CDR2 YSYEKL. The CDR3 length is 15 residues. After removal of 4 bases from V and 1 base from J, the junction contained 4 bases not matched to a gene. CDR3 amino acids: CASSPPSGTQETQYF. In DNA, the CDR3 is TGCGCCAGCAGCCCCCCTAGCGGGACCCAAGAGACCCAGTACTTC.

The V gene is TRBV2, the J gene TRBJ2-5, with 10 bases fitting TRBD2. Trimming took 5 bases from V and 1 from J; bases not matched to a gene: 4. The germline gives CDR1 SNHLY, CDR2 FYNNEI. The CDR3 is made up of 15 amino acids. The CDR3 sequence: CASSQEREGQETQYF. The DNA for the CDR3 is TGTGCCAGCAGTCAGGAGCGGGAGGGCCAAGAGACCCAGTACTTC.

This clonotype came up many times. CDR3 sequence reads: CASSPPGDTQYF. Written as DNA, the CDR3 is TGTGCCAGCAGCCCTCCCGGGGATACGCAGTATTTT. The chain has TRBV7-9 and TRBJ2-3, with D unclear. CDR1 and CDR2 (germline): SEHNR, FQNEAQ (reference sequence). Trimming took off 5 bases at V and 6 bases at J, with 9 bases between the two ends. The CDR3 runs 12 residues.

This clonotype has only a few counts. The V call is TRBV27, the J call TRBJ1-2, with 7 bases that match TRBD1. Germline lookup yields CDR1 MNHEY and CDR2 SMNVEV (reference sequence). The CDR3 totals 13 residues. Germline trimming cut 5 bases from V and 13 bases from J; bases unmatched to any gene: 13. CDR3 residues: CASSSDRVHGSTF. CDR3 in DNA: TGTGCCAGCAGTAGCGACAGGGTTCATGGATCCACCTTC.

J is TRBJ2-1 and V is TRBV24-1; no reliable D call. This CDR3 spans 16 amino acids. Germline loops: CDR1 KGHDR, CDR2 SFDVKD. With 8 bases removed from V and 0 bases from J, the gap between germline ends came to 16 bases. CDR3 amino acids: CATNHGSSSSYNEQFF. The CDR3 region has the DNA TGTGCCACCAATCACGGCAGTTCCAGCTCCTACAATGAGCAGTTCTTC.

V gene TRBV7-2 combines with J gene TRBJ2-7; a possible D gene is TRBD2 (6 bases). The DNA end is more similar to TRBJ2-5, so the J call may be wrong. The CDR3 totals 14 residues. Germline CDR1 is SGHTA and CDR2 is FQGNSA. CDR3 region: CASSVWRAWETQYF. The CDR3 DNA is TGTGCCAGCAGCGTCTGGAGGGCCTGGGAGACCCAGTACTTC.